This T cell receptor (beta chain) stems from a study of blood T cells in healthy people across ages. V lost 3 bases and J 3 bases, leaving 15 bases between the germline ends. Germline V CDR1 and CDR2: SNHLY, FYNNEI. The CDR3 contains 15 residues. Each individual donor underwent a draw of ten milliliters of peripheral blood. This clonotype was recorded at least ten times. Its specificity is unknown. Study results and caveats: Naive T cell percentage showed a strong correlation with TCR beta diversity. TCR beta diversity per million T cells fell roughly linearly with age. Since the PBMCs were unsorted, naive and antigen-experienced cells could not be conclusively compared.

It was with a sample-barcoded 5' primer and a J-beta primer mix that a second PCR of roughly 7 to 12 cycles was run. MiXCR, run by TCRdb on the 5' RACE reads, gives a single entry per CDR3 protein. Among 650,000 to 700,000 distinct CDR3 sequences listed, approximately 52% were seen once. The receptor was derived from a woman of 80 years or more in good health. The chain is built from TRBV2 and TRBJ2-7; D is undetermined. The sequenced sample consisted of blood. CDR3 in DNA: TGTGCCAGCAGTGAGGGCCGAGTCCTTAACTACGAGCAGTACTTC. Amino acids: CASSEGRVLNYEQYF.